Below are 16 T cell receptor beta chains sequenced from a single sample in a study of Ad26.COV2.S vaccination and SARS-CoV-2 variants (dated by TCRdb to about 2021). Receptor amplification or capture employed the immunoSEQ multiplex PCR assay. In its TCRdb copy, this immuneACCESS table keeps in-frame sequences only and misses some clones. Where compared with another copy, unresolved V genes explain less than half of these, and the others have no known cause. Present in this sample are roughly 500,000 clones, roughly 87% of which were seen just once. Of the sample, 2% to 3% is held by the ten largest clones. The treatment or condition label here, explained by the study, means: 15 to 20 received Ad26.COV2.S at low or high dose, single or two shots; a few received placebo; per-sample allocation not given. Repertoires of vaccine and placebo recipients were sequenced from samples collected on day 63 after the first injection.

The source was peripheral blood, collected in a trial of Ad26.COV2.S vaccine versus placebo. The source of these receptors is a person aged 18 to 65 who received the Ad26.COV2.S COVID-19 vaccine or a placebo.

The J gene is TRBJ2-3, the V gene TRBV2; 12 nucleotides agree with TRBD2. The CDR3 sequence is 16 residues long. V trimming: 4 bases; J trimming: 5 bases; junction bases outside the gene matches: 7. Germline V gene sequence: CDR1 SNHLY, CDR2 FYNNEI. CDR3 DNA sequence: TGTGCCAGCAGTGGACTAGCGGGAGAACAGGGAGATACGCAGTATTTT. The encoded protein is CASSGLAGEQGDTQYF.

The chain combines TRBV6-2 or TRBV6-3 with TRBJ1-4, with D uncertain. This CDR3 has 13 amino acids. Germline V gene data show CDR1 as MNHEY and CDR2 as SVGEGT. V shed 2 bases and J shed 8 bases, with 9 bases lying between them. CDR3 region: CASSYRAVEKLFF. DNA for the CDR3: TGTGCCAGCAGTTACAGGGCGGTGGAAAAACTGTTTTTT.

The CDR3 bases are TGCGCCAGCAGCTCAACGGGACAGGGGGAGACCCAGTACTTC. This gives the protein CASSSTGQGETQYF. V gene TRBV5-1 combines with J gene TRBJ2-5, with 10 bases that match TRBD1. The V gene's germline CDR1 is SGHRS and CDR2 YFSETQ. The V segment lost 3 bases and the J segment 5 bases; nucleotides outside the gene matches: 4. The length of the CDR3 is 14 residues.

V and J are TRBV7-3 and TRBJ2-3; D may be TRBD1 or TRBD2 (5 bases each). The V and J ends lost 0 bases and 8 bases respectively, with 21 bases between them. Per germline, CDR1 SGHTA and CDR2 FQGTGA. The CDR3 has 17 amino acids. This CDR3 reads CASSLTKRDASVCTQYF. CDR3 nucleotides: TGTGCCAGCAGCTTAACGAAGAGGGACGCCTCCGTGTGTACGCAGTATTTT.

The J gene is TRBJ1-2, the V gene TRBV18; no firm D call. Trimming removed 3 bases at V and 0 bases at J, with 8 bases between. The CDR3 spans 14 residues. Germline CDR1 reads KGHSH; CDR2 reads LQKENI. CDR3 amino acids: CASSPGATNYGYTF. The CDR3 DNA reads as TGTGCCAGCTCACCGGGAGCCACTAACTATGGCTACACCTTC.

A remark on this clone: Other nucleotide sequences in the sample specify the same CDR3. The chain carries TRBV12-3 or TRBV12-4 and TRBJ1-1; D remains ambiguous. The V gene lost 2 bases and the J gene lost 2 bases, with 3 bases spanning the gap. This CDR3 region has 12 residues. The CDR3 DNA reads TGTGCCAGCAGTTTAACCAACACTGAAGCTTTCTTT. Encoded protein: CASSLTNTEAFF.

The chain joins TRBV18 to TRBJ2-5; D is perhaps TRBD1 (6 bases). V dropped 5 bases and J dropped 7 bases, with 11 bases sitting between them. CDR1 and CDR2 (germline): KGHSH, LQKENI. The CDR3 has 12 amino acids. CDR3 DNA sequence: TGTGCCAGCTCAGACAGGTCCCCGACCCAGTACTTC. Translation: CASSDRSPTQYF.

This clone was picked up a small number of times. J is TRBJ1-3 and V is TRBV28, with D uncertain. Per the germline V gene, CDR1 is MDHEN and CDR2 is SYDVKM. This CDR3 comprises 16 residues. V dropped 5 bases and J dropped 2 bases, with 16 bases sitting between them. CDR3 sequence (DNA): TGTGCCAGCAGTCCCCTTGGGCTGTTCCCTGGAAACACCATATATTTT. Protein: CASSPLGLFPGNTIYF.

Details on this clone: At one boundary the junction diverges from the germline segment, which might be a read error. The chain employs TRBV11-3 and TRBJ2-3, with no clear D. The CDR3 loop spans 14 amino acids. The germline V gene encodes CDR1 SGHNT and CDR2 YENEEA. DNA for the CDR3: TGTGCCAGCAGCTTATTTAGTCTCGGCCCCCTGCTGCATTTT. This codes for CASSLFSLGPLLHF.

This chain links TRBV4-2 with TRBJ2-3, with a possible D match to TRBD1 (6 bases). V lost 0 bases and J 7 bases, leaving 8 bases between the germline ends. The CDR3 covers 13 residues. CDR1 and CDR2 (germline): LGHNA, YNFKEQ. This chain's CDR3 is CASSQDGGHTQYF. The CDR3 nucleotides read TGTGCCAGCAGCCAAGATGGGGGCCATACGCAGTATTTT.

This clone occurred a few times. The chain uses TRBV29-1 and TRBJ1-5; 10 positions match TRBD1. Germline-derived CDR1 and CDR2 are SQVTM and ANQGSEA. With V trimmed by 4 bases and J by 5 bases, 5 bases remained unmatched. This CDR3 spans 14 amino acids. CDR3 DNA: TGCAGCGTTGGACAGGGGGCCGGGGATCAGCCCCAGCATTTT. This encodes CSVGQGAGDQPQHF.

This chain connects TRBV7-6 to TRBJ2-5, with a possible D match to TRBD1 (5 bases). Germline V CDR1 and CDR2: SGHVS, FNYEAQ. The ends were cut back, 4 bases at V and 4 bases at J, with 13 bases in the middle. This CDR3 spans 14 amino acids. CDR3 residues: CASSSQGWGETQYF. CDR3 bases: TGTGCCAGCAGCTCCCAGGGATGGGGAGAGACCCAGTACTTC.

The chain joins TRBV18 to TRBJ1-2; D gene ambiguous. The V end was cut by 5 bases, the J end by 2 bases, with 15 bases between. From germline, CDR1 is KGHSH and CDR2 LQKENI. The CDR3 is 15 residues long. CDR3 amino acids: CASSADRNGNYGYTF. The CDR3 nucleotides read TGTGCCAGCTCAGCCGACCGAAACGGGAACTATGGCTACACCTTC.

This clone showed up just a few times. The chain recombines TRBV14 with TRBJ1-6; TRBD1 is a possible D gene (6 bases). The CDR3 has 15 residues. Germline CDR1 reads SGHDN; CDR2 reads FVKESK. The germline V and J ends were trimmed by 4 bases and 6 bases, with 13 bases remaining between them. The CDR3 loop is CASSLQGRGNSPLHF. CDR3 nucleotide sequence: TGTGCCAGCAGCCTTCAGGGGAGAGGTAATTCACCCCTCCACTTT.

This clone was counted once. Different DNA sequences within this sample yield the same CDR3. The chain employs TRBV5-1 and TRBJ2-5, with a possible D match to TRBD2 (6 bases). V was shortened by 4 bases and J by 5 bases, with 15 bases between the two germline ends. The CDR3 covers 14 residues. The germline CDR1 and CDR2 sequences are SGHRS and YFSETQ. The CDR3 reads CASSLEGLGETQYF. DNA of the CDR3: TGCGCCAGCAGCCTGGAGGGCCTCGGGGAGACCCAGTACTTC.

The V gene is TRBV19, the J gene TRBJ1-2, with a possible D match to TRBD1 (5 bases). The V end lost 7 bases, the J end lost 2 bases, and 11 bases lay between the germline ends. The CDR3 contains 13 residues. Germline CDR1 and CDR2: LNHDA and SQIVND (reference sequence). CDR3 protein: CASMDNQNYGYTF. The CDR3, as DNA: TGTGCCAGTATGGACAACCAAAACTATGGCTACACCTTC.